These T cell receptor beta chains were read from a single sample in a study of blood T cell repertoires in COVID-19. Clones were sequenced by immunoSEQ multiplex PCR, and TCRdb holds only the in-frame ones, with some missing. The sample holds 160,000 or so clones, around 83% seen once. Material: peripheral blood. These receptors originate from a woman aged 45-65 years with COVID-19, enrolled during active disease. Each CDR3 is given with its conserved first and last residue. Each record gives: CDR3 DNA, CDR3 protein, V gene, CDR3 length, J gene, clone size, D gene. A D gene is named only where the DNA matches it firmly. Only some rows state a clone size, as once, few, many or a class for expanded clones.

CDR3nt: TGTGCCAGCAGTTCCCGGACAGGGGGCTATTTT
CDR3aa: CASSSRTGGYF
v_gene: TRBV28
len: 11
j_gene: TRBJ1-6
abundance: once
d_gene: TRBD1

CDR3nt: TGTGCCAGTAGTAGAGGGCCCACAGATACGCAGTATTTT
CDR3aa: CASSRGPTDTQYF
v_gene: TRBV19
len: 13
j_gene: TRBJ2-3
abundance: -
d_gene: -

CDR3nt: TGTGCCAGCAGCCTCGGTAGTCTAAATGAGCAGTTCTTC
CDR3aa: CASSLGSLNEQFF
v_gene: TRBV3-1/TRBV3-2
len: 13
j_gene: TRBJ2-1
abundance: -
d_gene: -

CDR3nt: TGCAGCGTGATGGGACACCTGAACACTGAAGCTTTCTTT
CDR3aa: CSVMGHLNTEAFF
v_gene: TRBV29-1
len: 13
j_gene: TRBJ1-1
abundance: -
d_gene: -

CDR3nt: TGTGCCTGCGAAGTTAGCTTTAATTCACCCCTCCACTTT
CDR3aa: CACEVSFNSPLHF
v_gene: TRBV30
len: 13
j_gene: TRBJ1-6
abundance: few
d_gene: -

CDR3nt: TGCGCCAGCAGCATTAGCGTTGGCTCCTACAATGAGCAGTTCTTC
CDR3aa: CASSISVGSYNEQFF
v_gene: TRBV5-1
len: 15
j_gene: TRBJ2-1
abundance: -
d_gene: -

CDR3nt: TGTGCCTGGAGGAGTGACAGGGCGACCCTCTATGGCTACACCTTC
CDR3aa: CAWRSDRATLYGYTF
v_gene: TRBV30
len: 15
j_gene: TRBJ1-2
abundance: once
d_gene: TRBD1

CDR3nt: TGTGCCAGCAGGGACAGTCTTCCTGGAAACACCATATATTTT
CDR3aa: CASRDSLPGNTIYF
v_gene: TRBV2
len: 14
j_gene: TRBJ1-3
abundance: -
d_gene: -

CDR3nt: TGTGCCAGCAGCCAAAGAGGATGGACAGGGTCCGGCTTCCAGCATTTT
CDR3aa: CASSQRGWTGSGFQHF
v_gene: TRBV7-2
len: 16
j_gene: TRBJ1-5
abundance: once
d_gene: TRBD1

CDR3nt: TGCGCCAGCAGCCAAGCCATCGGCAGGGGAGACTCACCCCTCCACTTT
CDR3aa: CASSQAIGRGDSPLHF
v_gene: TRBV4-1
len: 16
j_gene: TRBJ1-6
abundance: once
d_gene: -

CDR3nt: TGTGCCAGCAGCCAACATCAGGGAAGGACTGAAGCTTTCTTT
CDR3aa: CASSQHQGRTEAFF
v_gene: TRBV3-1/TRBV3-2
len: 14
j_gene: TRBJ1-1
abundance: -
d_gene: -

CDR3nt: -
CDR3aa: CASSKVGQVGSGANVLTF
v_gene: TRBV21-1
len: 18
j_gene: TRBJ2-6
abundance: -
d_gene: -

CDR3nt: TGCAGCGTCTGGGAGGGGCTTTTGCCTGAGCAGTTCTTC
CDR3aa: CSVWEGLLPEQFF
v_gene: TRBV29-1
len: 13
j_gene: TRBJ2-1
abundance: -
d_gene: TRBD2

CDR3nt: TGTGCCAGCAGCGGACAGGCCTTCTATGGCTACACCTTC
CDR3aa: CASSGQAFYGYTF
v_gene: TRBV7-2
len: 13
j_gene: TRBJ1-2
abundance: -
d_gene: TRBD1

CDR3nt: TGCGCCAGCAGCCAAGTGGATAGGGAGGGGGAAGCTTTCTTT
CDR3aa: CASSQVDREGEAFF
v_gene: TRBV4-1
len: 14
j_gene: TRBJ1-1
abundance: -
d_gene: -

CDR3nt: TGTGCCACGGGACAGACGAACACTGAAGCTTTCTTT
CDR3aa: CATGQTNTEAFF
v_gene: TRBV10-3
len: 12
j_gene: TRBJ1-1
abundance: -
d_gene: TRBD1

CDR3nt: TGCAGCGTTGACGAGGGGGCCAATTCAGATACGCAGTATTTT
CDR3aa: CSVDEGANSDTQYF
v_gene: TRBV29-1
len: 14
j_gene: TRBJ2-3
abundance: once
d_gene: TRBD1

CDR3nt: TGTGCCAGCAGCTTAAGGGGGACTCCTAGCACAGATACGCAGTATTTT
CDR3aa: CASSLRGTPSTDTQYF
v_gene: TRBV7-3
len: 16
j_gene: TRBJ2-3
abundance: -
d_gene: -

CDR3nt: TGCGCCAGCAGCCACCACCGGGGGGGCTCTGAAGCTTTCTTT
CDR3aa: CASSHHRGGSEAFF
v_gene: TRBV4-3
len: 14
j_gene: TRBJ1-1
abundance: once
d_gene: -

CDR3nt: TGTGCCAGCAGTTACTCGGGGCCAGGGGTCTATGGCTACACCTTC
CDR3aa: CASSYSGPGVYGYTF
v_gene: TRBV6-5
len: 15
j_gene: TRBJ1-2
abundance: -
d_gene: -

CDR3nt: TGTGCCAGCAGCTCCGGACAGGGGTCGACTGAAGCTTTCTTT
CDR3aa: CASSSGQGSTEAFF
v_gene: TRBV11-2
len: 14
j_gene: TRBJ1-1
abundance: -
d_gene: TRBD1

CDR3nt: TGTGCCAGCAGTTTATTAGCTGATACTGAAGCTTTCTTT
CDR3aa: CASSLLADTEAFF
v_gene: TRBV12-3/TRBV12-4
len: 13
j_gene: TRBJ1-1
abundance: few
d_gene: -

CDR3nt: TGTGCCAGCAGTTTAGGGACAGGGGGTGATGGCTACACCTTC
CDR3aa: CASSLGTGGDGYTF
v_gene: TRBV27
len: 14
j_gene: TRBJ1-2
abundance: -
d_gene: TRBD1

CDR3nt: TGTGCCAGCAGCCAAGATCCAGCTAGCGGGGTAAGCACAGATACGCAGTATTTT
CDR3aa: CASSQDPASGVSTDTQYF
v_gene: TRBV4-2
len: 18
j_gene: TRBJ2-3
abundance: few
d_gene: TRBD2

CDR3nt: TGTGCCAGCAGCTTTCGCCGGCTAGCGGGGTACAATGAGCAGTTCTTC
CDR3aa: CASSFRRLAGYNEQFF
v_gene: TRBV7-8
len: 16
j_gene: TRBJ2-1
abundance: -
d_gene: TRBD2

CDR3nt: TGCGCCAGCAGCCTCACGGACTTTAGCACAGATACGCAGTATTTT
CDR3aa: CASSLTDFSTDTQYF
v_gene: TRBV4-1
len: 15
j_gene: TRBJ2-3
abundance: -
d_gene: -

CDR3nt: TGTGCCAGTACCCCGACAGGGGGAAAAGTTGACTACACCTTC
CDR3aa: CASTPTGGKVDYTF
v_gene: TRBV19
len: 14
j_gene: TRBJ1-2
abundance: many
d_gene: TRBD1

CDR3nt: TGTGCCAGCAGCCCGATCCCAGGGGGGCTAAGCTATGGCTACACCTTC
CDR3aa: CASSPIPGGLSYGYTF
v_gene: TRBV5-8
len: 16
j_gene: TRBJ1-2
abundance: -
d_gene: TRBD1

CDR3nt: TGCGCCAGCAGCCAAGAACAGACCTACGAGCAGTACTTC
CDR3aa: CASSQEQTYEQYF
v_gene: TRBV4-1
len: 13
j_gene: TRBJ2-7
abundance: once
d_gene: -

CDR3nt: TGCGCCAGCAGCGGAGGACAGAGCACAGATACGCAGTATTTT
CDR3aa: CASSGGQSTDTQYF
v_gene: TRBV5-1
len: 14
j_gene: TRBJ2-3
abundance: -
d_gene: -

CDR3nt: TGTGCCAGATACGGGGATTGGGAGACCCAGTACTTC
CDR3aa: CARYGDWETQYF
v_gene: TRBV6-5
len: 12
j_gene: TRBJ2-5
abundance: -
d_gene: -

CDR3nt: TGTGCCACCAGCAGCCCCCCAGGGGGACCTTTAGGAAATGAGCAGTTCTTC
CDR3aa: CATSSPPGGPLGNEQFF
v_gene: TRBV15
len: 17
j_gene: TRBJ2-1
abundance: -
d_gene: TRBD1

CDR3nt: TGCGCCAGCAGCCAAGAGAGTGACAGGTCCAACCATCCGTATGGCTACACCTTC
CDR3aa: CASSQESDRSNHPYGYTF
v_gene: TRBV4-1
len: 18
j_gene: TRBJ1-2
abundance: few
d_gene: -

CDR3nt: TGCGCCAGCAGCCAAGATGTCAGGGGCAATCAGCCCCAGCATTTT
CDR3aa: CASSQDVRGNQPQHF
v_gene: TRBV4-3
len: 15
j_gene: TRBJ1-5
abundance: -
d_gene: -

CDR3nt: TGTGCCAGCAGCCCGGGGTCTCTAGGGGGAAACACCATATATTTT
CDR3aa: CASSPGSLGGNTIYF
v_gene: TRBV11-2
len: 15
j_gene: TRBJ1-3
abundance: -
d_gene: -

CDR3nt: TGTGCCAGCAGTGAATATAACACAGCCGTCTATGGCTACACCTTC
CDR3aa: CASSEYNTAVYGYTF
v_gene: TRBV2
len: 15
j_gene: TRBJ1-2
abundance: -
d_gene: -

CDR3nt: TGTGCCATCACGAACAGTCGAGAGGGCTGCACCTTC
CDR3aa: CAITNSREGCTF
v_gene: TRBV10-3
len: 12
j_gene: TRBJ1-2
abundance: -
d_gene: -

CDR3nt: TGTGCCACCAGCAGAGATCGAGGGGGCGGTGAAAAACTGTTTTTT
CDR3aa: CATSRDRGGGEKLFF
v_gene: TRBV15
len: 15
j_gene: TRBJ1-4
abundance: -
d_gene: TRBD1

CDR3nt: TGTGCCAGCAGCTTGCGAGGGCTAGATACGCAGTATTTT
CDR3aa: CASSLRGLDTQYF
v_gene: TRBV5-4
len: 13
j_gene: TRBJ2-3
abundance: -
d_gene: -

CDR3nt: TGTGCCAGCAGAATCACCGGGACAGGATATGGCTACACCTTC
CDR3aa: CASRITGTGYGYTF
v_gene: TRBV28
len: 14
j_gene: TRBJ1-2
abundance: -
d_gene: TRBD1

CDR3nt: TGTGCCAGTAGTCAATCCTACAATCAGCCCCAGCATTTT
CDR3aa: CASSQSYNQPQHF
v_gene: TRBV19
len: 13
j_gene: TRBJ1-5
abundance: -
d_gene: -